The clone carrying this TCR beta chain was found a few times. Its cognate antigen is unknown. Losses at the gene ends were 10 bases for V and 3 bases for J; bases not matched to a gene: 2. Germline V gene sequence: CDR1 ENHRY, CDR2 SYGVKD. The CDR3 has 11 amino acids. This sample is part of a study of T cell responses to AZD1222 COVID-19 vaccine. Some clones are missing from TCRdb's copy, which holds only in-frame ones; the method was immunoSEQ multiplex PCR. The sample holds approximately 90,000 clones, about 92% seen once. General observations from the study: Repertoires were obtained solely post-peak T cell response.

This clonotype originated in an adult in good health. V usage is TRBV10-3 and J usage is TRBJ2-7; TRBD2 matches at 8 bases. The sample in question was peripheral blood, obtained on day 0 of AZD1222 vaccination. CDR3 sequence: CATGGDYEQYF. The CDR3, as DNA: TGTGCCACCGGGGGGGACTACGAGCAGTACTTC.